A single sample is the source of the 16 T cell receptor beta chains below, sequenced in a study of beta chain features in type 1 diabetes. Every bit of the isolated RNA underwent reverse transcription, so sequencing read expressed TCRB transcripts. Clones were sequenced by immunoSEQ multiplex PCR, and TCRdb holds only the in-frame ones, with some missing. The sample has roughly 150,000 clones; 6.5% to 8.5% are singletons. Study findings and constraints: All four CD4+ subsets from Type 1 diabetes patients carried moderately but significantly shorter TCRB CDR3s.

For these TCRs, the target antigens are not known. Sequenced sample: central memory CD4+ T cells from blood. The receptors derive from a woman aged 18-29 years with type 1 diabetes.

The V gene is TRBV18, the J gene TRBJ1-6, with D possibly being TRBD1 (5 bases). Trimming shortened V by 0 bases and J by 14 bases, and 17 bases separated the two germline ends. Per the germline V gene, CDR1 is KGHSH and CDR2 is LQKENI. The CDR3 spans 15 residues. CDR3: CASSPPGQAGLALHF. The DNA of the CDR3 is TGTGCCAGCTCACCACCAGGGCAGGCAGGGTTGGCCCTCCACTTT.

This clone was observed at least ten times. This chain joins TRBV18 and TRBJ1-2; weak D call: TRBD1 (5 bases). Trimming shortened V by 2 bases and J by 4 bases, and 11 bases separated the two germline ends. The CDR3 loop spans 14 amino acids. Germline CDR1 KGHSH, CDR2 LQKENI. CDR3 residues: CASSPLEGFYGYTF. CDR3 nucleotide sequence: TGTGCCAGCTCACCATTGGAGGGGTTCTATGGCTACACCTTC.

The V call is TRBV27, the J call TRBJ1-6; D gene uncertain. Trimming took 5 bases from V and 8 from J, leaving 7 bases between them. The length of the CDR3 is 12 residues. CDR1 is MNHEY and CDR2 is SMNVEV in the germline V gene (reference sequence). The CDR3 coding sequence is TGTGCCAGCAGTACACCTTATTCACCCCTCCACTTT. Its protein product is CASSTPYSPLHF.

The chain combines TRBV18 with TRBJ1-1; D is perhaps TRBD1 (5 bases). Germline-derived CDR1 and CDR2 are KGHSH and LQKENI. The CDR3 sequence is 13 residues long. Trimming removed 7 bases at V and 1 base at J, with 10 bases between. CDR3 in DNA: TGTGCCAGCTTCCAAGACAGGAACACTGAAGCTTTCTTT. Translating gives CASFQDRNTEAFF.

The chain joins TRBV5-4 to TRBJ2-1; TRBD2 matches 10 bases. Germline V gene lookup returns CDR1 SGHNT and CDR2 YYREEE (reference sequence). The CDR3 extends over 16 amino acids. The junction had 10 bases not matched to a gene; V was cut back by 5 bases and J by 5 bases. CDR3 nucleotide sequence: TGTGCCAGCAGGCGTAATAGCGGGGGGAATAACAATGAGCAGTTCTTC. Encoded protein: CASRRNSGGNNNEQFF.

The chain is built from TRBV9 and TRBJ2-3; TRBD2 matches at 7 bases. This CDR3 is built from 15 residues. The ends lost 0 bases at V and 4 bases at J; junction bases unmatched: 5. CDR1 is SGDLS, CDR2 YYNGEE, per germline. The CDR3, as DNA: TGTGCCAGCAGCGTAGCGAGCGGGAACTCAGATACGCAGTATTTT. Translated, it gives CASSVASGNSDTQYF.

The chain carries TRBV6-5 and TRBJ2-7, with 12 bases that match TRBD2. The CDR3 has 14 amino acids. From germline, CDR1 is MNHEY and CDR2 SVGAGI. The junction had 2 bases not matched to a gene; V was cut back by 4 bases and J by 4 bases. Written as DNA, the CDR3 is TGTGCCAGCAGTTGGGGGACTAGCGGGTACGAGCAGTACTTC. This sequence encodes CASSWGTSGYEQYF.

At least ten counts were recorded for this clone. The chain has TRBV11-3 and TRBJ2-1; 9 bases are a match to TRBD2. CDR3 size: 14 residues. Germline-derived CDR1 and CDR2 are SGHNT and YENEEA. V was clipped by 0 bases and J by 6 bases; unmatched bases: 0. CDR3 loop: CASSLEGLANEQFF. CDR3 in DNA: TGTGCCAGCAGCTTAGAGGGACTAGCCAATGAGCAGTTCTTC.

The J gene is TRBJ2-7, the V gene TRBV5-1, with a tentative D call TRBD1 (6 bases). The CDR3 sequence is 18 residues long. The V gene lost 0 bases and the J gene lost 3 bases, with 22 bases spanning the gap. Looked up from germline, CDR1 is SGHRS and CDR2 is YFSETQ. The CDR3 DNA reads TGCGCCAGCAGCTTGGTAGCCAGCGCTGGTGGGGGCAGCTACGAGCAGTACTTC. This encodes CASSLVASAGGGSYEQYF.

The chain recombines TRBV5-1 with TRBJ1-2, with TRBD1 matching over 12 bases. The V segment lost 3 bases and the J segment 7 bases; nucleotides outside the gene matches: 7. This CDR3 is 15 amino acids long. Germline V gene sequence: CDR1 SGHRS, CDR2 YFSETQ. CDR3 nucleotide sequence: TGCGCCAGCAGCTCCCGGGACAGGGGGCGTGGTGGCTACACCTTC. Its translation: CASSSRDRGRGGYTF.

The chain recombines TRBV5-1 with TRBJ2-7, with 7 bases aligning to TRBD1. Germline V CDR1 and CDR2: SGHRS, YFSETQ. V shed 0 bases, J shed 3 bases, and the junction held 21 bases outside the gene matches. The CDR3 loop spans 20 amino acids. The CDR3 spells CASSLGQPGQPLYGVYEQYF. CDR3 bases: TGCGCCAGCAGCTTGGGCCAGCCGGGACAGCCGCTCTACGGCGTCTACGAGCAGTACTTC.

This chain uses TRBV10-3 with TRBJ2-7, with TRBD1 matching over 10 bases. The V segment lost 11 bases and the J segment 5 bases; nucleotides outside the gene matches: 12. The CDR3 spans 14 residues. Germline CDR1 and CDR2: ENHRY and SYGVKD. For the CDR3, the DNA is TGTGCCGGGACACCGGGACAGGGGTTCCACGAGCAGTACTTC. It codes for CAGTPGQGFHEQYF.

In this sample, this clone turned up a few times. The chain has TRBV7-9 and TRBJ2-7; no firm D call. V shed 1 base and J shed 7 bases, with 14 bases lying between them. This CDR3 comprises 14 residues. The V gene's germline CDR1 is SEHNR and CDR2 FQNEAQ (reference sequence). The CDR3 is CASSLVSASSEQYF. In nucleotides, the CDR3 is TGTGCCAGCAGCTTAGTTTCTGCCAGTTCTGAGCAGTACTTC.

Only a few counts were recorded for this clone. The chain couples TRBV9 to TRBJ2-7; 13 bases line up with TRBD2. This CDR3 spans 15 amino acids. Germline-derived CDR1 and CDR2 are SGDLS and YYNGEE. V shed 3 bases and J 7 bases; nucleotides not matched to a gene: 7. In DNA form, the CDR3 reads TGTGCCAGCAGCGAGTCGGGACTAGCGGGGCGGGAGCAGTACTTC. Its protein product is CASSESGLAGREQYF.

This rearrangement joins TRBV4-3 to TRBJ2-1; TRBD2 agrees at 8 bases. This CDR3 is built from 16 residues. V lost 0 bases and J lost 4; bases outside the gene matches: 5. The V gene's germline CDR1 is LGHNA and CDR2 YSLEER. The CDR3 sequence is CASSQDYEREYNEQFF. In DNA, the CDR3 is TGCGCCAGCAGCCAAGATTACGAGCGGGAGTACAATGAGCAGTTCTTC.

This clone came up a few times. The chain is built from TRBV29-1 and TRBJ2-2; D is uncertain. The CDR3 extends over 13 amino acids. Per the germline V gene, CDR1 is SQVTM and CDR2 is ANQGSEA. V was pared by 8 bases and J by 0 bases, with 10 bases between. The CDR3 protein is CSSRRPNTGELFF. In DNA form, the CDR3 reads TGCAGCTCTAGAAGACCGAACACCGGGGAGCTGTTTTTT.